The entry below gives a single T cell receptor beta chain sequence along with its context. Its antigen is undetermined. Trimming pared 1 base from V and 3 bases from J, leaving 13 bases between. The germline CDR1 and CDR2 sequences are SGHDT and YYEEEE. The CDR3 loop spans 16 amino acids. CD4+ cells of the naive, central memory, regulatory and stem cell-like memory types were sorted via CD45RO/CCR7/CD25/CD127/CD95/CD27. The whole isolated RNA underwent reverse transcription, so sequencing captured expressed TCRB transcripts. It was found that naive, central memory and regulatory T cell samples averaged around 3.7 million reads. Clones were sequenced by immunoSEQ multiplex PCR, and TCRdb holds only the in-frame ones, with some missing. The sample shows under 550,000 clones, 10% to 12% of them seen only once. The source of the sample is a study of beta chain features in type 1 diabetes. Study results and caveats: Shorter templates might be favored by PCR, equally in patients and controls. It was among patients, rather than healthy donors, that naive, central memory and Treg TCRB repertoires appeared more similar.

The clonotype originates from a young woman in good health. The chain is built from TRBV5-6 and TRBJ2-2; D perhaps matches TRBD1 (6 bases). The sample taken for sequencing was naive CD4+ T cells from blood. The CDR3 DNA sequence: TGTGCCAGCAGCTTGTCTCGGACAGCTTACACCGGGGAGCTGTTTTTT. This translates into CASSLSRTAYTGELFF.